This T cell receptor beta chain derives from a study of T cells after yellow fever vaccination. Concerning this clonotype: Its antigen is unidentified.

The CDR3 is 16 residues long. V was pared by 5 bases and J by 0 bases, with 14 bases between. CDR1 and CDR2 from the germline V gene are SGHTA and FQGNSA. A 5'RACE template-switching step, the method used to make TCR cDNA, added a universal primer site and UMIs. TCRdb re-called the 5' RACE reads through MiXCR, storing one row per CDR3 protein. The sample shows under 600,000 distinct CDR3 sequences, roughly 13% of them seen only once. Study-wide results and caveats: Post-booster repertoires contained most primary-vaccination clones again (about 95% CD4, about 88% CD8). Weaker in magnitude, the secondary response showed a faster peak on day 5 versus 15.

The TCR sequence derives from a man aged 30 to 39 who received the YFV17D yellow fever vaccine. The genes are TRBV7-2 and TRBJ1-5, with D unclear. This specimen consisted of PBMCs, obtained on the day of the yellow fever booster vaccination. CDR3 DNA: TGTGCCAGCAGCCCCATGCCGCGTAATAGCAATCAGCCCCAGCATTTT. Its translation is CASSPMPRNSNQPQHF.